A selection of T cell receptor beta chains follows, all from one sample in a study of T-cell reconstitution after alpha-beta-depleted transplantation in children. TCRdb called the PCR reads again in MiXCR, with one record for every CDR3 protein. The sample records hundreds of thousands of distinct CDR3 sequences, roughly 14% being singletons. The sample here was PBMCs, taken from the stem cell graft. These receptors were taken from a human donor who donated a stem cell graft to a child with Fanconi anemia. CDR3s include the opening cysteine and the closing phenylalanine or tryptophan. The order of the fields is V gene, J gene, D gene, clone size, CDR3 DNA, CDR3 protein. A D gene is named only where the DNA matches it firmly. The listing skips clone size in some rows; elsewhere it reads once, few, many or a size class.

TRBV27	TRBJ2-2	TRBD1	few	TGTGCCAGCGCGACAGGGTCTAGGGGGGAGCTGTTTTTT	CASATGSRGELFF
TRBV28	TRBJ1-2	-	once	TGTGCCAGCAGTGTACCCGGGACGGCAGCCCCTGGCTACACCTTC	CASSVPGTAAPGYTF
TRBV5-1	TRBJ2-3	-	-	TGCGCCAGCAGCTTCCCGAGTAGCGGCACAGATACGCAGTATTTT	CASSFPSSGTDTQYF
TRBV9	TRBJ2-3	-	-	TGTGCCAGCAGCGTAGGCGGGGACCGGGTAGATACGCAGTATTTT	CASSVGGDRVDTQYF
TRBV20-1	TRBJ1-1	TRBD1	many	TGCAGTGCTAGAAGTATTGGGCAGGGGGTTGTAATGAACACTGAAGCTTTCTTT	CSARSIGQGVVMNTEAFF
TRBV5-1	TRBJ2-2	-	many	TGCGCCAGCAGCTTGGCGAGCGCGAACACCGGGGAGCTGTTTTTT	CASSLASANTGELFF
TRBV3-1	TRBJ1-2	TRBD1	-	TGTGCCAGCAGCCGGGACAGATTTTCGTATGGCTACACCTTC	CASSRDRFSYGYTF
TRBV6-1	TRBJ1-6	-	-	TGTGCCAGCAGTCCCCATGGGGATAATTCACCCCTCCACTTT	CASSPHGDNSPLHF
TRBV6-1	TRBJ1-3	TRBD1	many	TGTGCCAGCAGCCACAGGGGGCTAAGTGGAAACACCATATATTTT	CASSHRGLSGNTIYF
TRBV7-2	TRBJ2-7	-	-	TGTGCCAGCAGCGGGCTAACCTACGAGCAGTACTTC	CASSGLTYEQYF
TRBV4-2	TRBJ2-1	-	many	TGTGCCAGCAGCGCCTCACGCCAAAGGACTACTGGGGGATACAATGAGCAGTTCTTC	CASSASRQRTTGGYNEQFF
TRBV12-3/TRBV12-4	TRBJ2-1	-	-	TGTGCCAGCAGTCCATTACAGACGGGTGAGCAGTTCTTC	CASSPLQTGEQFF
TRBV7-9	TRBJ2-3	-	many	TGTGCCAGCAGCTTAGCGCTACCAGGGGTTACGCAGTATTTT	CASSLALPGVTQYF
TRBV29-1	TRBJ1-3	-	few	TGCAGCGTCGTATCCCCAGGGAGCACTGGAAACACCATATATTTT	CSVVSPGSTGNTIYF
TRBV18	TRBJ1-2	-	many	TGTGCCAGCTCACCGCCAGAAAACTATGGCTACACCTTC	CASSPPENYGYTF
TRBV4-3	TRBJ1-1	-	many	TGCGCCAGCAGCCAAGATTGGGAGAACACTGAAGCTTTCTTT	CASSQDWENTEAFF
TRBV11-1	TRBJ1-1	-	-	TGTGCCAGCAGCGAACCTACTCACCCTAAGAACACTGAAGCTTTCTTT	CASSEPTHPKNTEAFF
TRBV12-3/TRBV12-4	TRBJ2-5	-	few	TGTGCCAGCAGTTTATTCCCACCATTGGGAAAGACCCAGTACTTC	CASSLFPPLGKTQYF
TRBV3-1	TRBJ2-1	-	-	TGTGCCAGCAGCCAAGAGTTCCCCCCAAATGAGCAGTTCTTC	CASSQEFPPNEQFF
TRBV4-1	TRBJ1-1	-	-	TGCGCCAGCAGCCAAGACCTGGTTAGCACTGAAGCTTTCTTT	CASSQDLVSTEAFF
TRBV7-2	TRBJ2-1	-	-	TGTGCCAGAAGCTTAGAGATGGCGGGGAGCTACAATGAGCAGTTCTTC	CARSLEMAGSYNEQFF
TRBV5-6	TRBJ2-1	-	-	TGTGCCAGCAGCTTGGCTTTGGGCAGATTCTACAATGAGCAGTTCTTC	CASSLALGRFYNEQFF
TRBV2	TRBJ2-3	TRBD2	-	TGTGCCAGCAGTGACCCTGGGGGGGAGAGCACAGATACGCAGTATTTT	CASSDPGGESTDTQYF
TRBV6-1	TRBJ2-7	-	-	TGTGCCAGCAGTGAAGACCCCTACGAGCAGTACTTC	CASSEDPYEQYF
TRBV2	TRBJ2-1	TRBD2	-	TGTGCCAGCACTTTAGGACTAGCGGGGGACAATGAGCAGTTCTTC	CASTLGLAGDNEQFF
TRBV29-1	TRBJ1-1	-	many	TGCAGCGTTCGGGTTGGGGGGGTGAACACTGAAGCTTTCTTT	CSVRVGGVNTEAFF
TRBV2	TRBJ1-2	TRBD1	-	TGTGCCAGCAGACCGACAGGGGGCTTGAGTTCTTATGGCTACACCTTC	CASRPTGGLSSYGYTF
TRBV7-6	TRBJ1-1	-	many	TGTGCCAGCAGCTTCCCCCGAGGGCAGGCCGCTAACACTGAAGCTTTCTTT	CASSFPRGQAANTEAFF